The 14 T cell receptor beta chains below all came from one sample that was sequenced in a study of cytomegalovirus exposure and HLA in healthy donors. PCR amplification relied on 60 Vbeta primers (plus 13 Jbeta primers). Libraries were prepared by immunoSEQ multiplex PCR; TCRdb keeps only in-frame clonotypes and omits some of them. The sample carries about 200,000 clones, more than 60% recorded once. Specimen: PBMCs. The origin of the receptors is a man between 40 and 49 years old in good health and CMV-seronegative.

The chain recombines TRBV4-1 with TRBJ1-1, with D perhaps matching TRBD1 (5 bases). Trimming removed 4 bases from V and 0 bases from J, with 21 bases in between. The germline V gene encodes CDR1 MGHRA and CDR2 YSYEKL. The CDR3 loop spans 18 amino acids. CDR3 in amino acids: CASSLASGGRGLNTEAFF. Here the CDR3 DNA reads TGCGCCAGCAGCCTCGCATCCGGAGGGAGGGGTTTGAACACTGAAGCTTTCTTT.

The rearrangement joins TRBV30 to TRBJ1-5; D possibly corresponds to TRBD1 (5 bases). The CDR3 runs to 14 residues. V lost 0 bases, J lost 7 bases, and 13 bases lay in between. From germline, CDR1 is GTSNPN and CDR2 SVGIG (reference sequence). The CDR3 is CAWSVWGGKQPQHF. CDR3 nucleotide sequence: TGTGCCTGGAGTGTCTGGGGCGGGAAGCAGCCCCAGCATTTT.

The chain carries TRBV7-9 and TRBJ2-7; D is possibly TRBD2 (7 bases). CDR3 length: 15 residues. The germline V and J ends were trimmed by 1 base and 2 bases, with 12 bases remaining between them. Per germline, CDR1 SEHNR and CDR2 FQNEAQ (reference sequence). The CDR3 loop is CASSLVQGGPYEQYF. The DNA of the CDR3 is TGTGCCAGCAGCTTAGTACAGGGAGGGCCCTACGAGCAGTACTTC.

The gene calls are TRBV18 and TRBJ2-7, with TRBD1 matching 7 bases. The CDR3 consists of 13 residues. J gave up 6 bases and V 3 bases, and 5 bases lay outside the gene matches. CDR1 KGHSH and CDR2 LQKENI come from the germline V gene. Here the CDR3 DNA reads TGTGCCAGCTCACCTGTAGGGGGCAGCGAGCAGTACTTC. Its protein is CASSPVGGSEQYF.

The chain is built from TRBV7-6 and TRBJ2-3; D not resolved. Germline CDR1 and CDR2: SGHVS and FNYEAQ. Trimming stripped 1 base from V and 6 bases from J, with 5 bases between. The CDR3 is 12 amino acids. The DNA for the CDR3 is TGTGCCAGCAGCTTAGACGCGGATACGCAGTATTTT. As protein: CASSLDADTQYF.

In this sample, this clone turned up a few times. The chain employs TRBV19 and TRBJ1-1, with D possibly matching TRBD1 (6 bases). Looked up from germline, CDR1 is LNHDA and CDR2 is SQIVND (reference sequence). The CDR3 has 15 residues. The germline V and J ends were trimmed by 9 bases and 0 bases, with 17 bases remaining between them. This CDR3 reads CASGPVSGVNTEAFF. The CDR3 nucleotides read TGTGCCAGCGGCCCCGTTTCAGGGGTGAACACTGAAGCTTTCTTT.

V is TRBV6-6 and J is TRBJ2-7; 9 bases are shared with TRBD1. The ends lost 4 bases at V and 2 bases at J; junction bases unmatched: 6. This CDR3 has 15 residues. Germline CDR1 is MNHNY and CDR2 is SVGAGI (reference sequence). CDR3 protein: CASSSPGQGPYEQYF. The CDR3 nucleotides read TGTGCCAGCAGTTCACCGGGACAGGGACCCTACGAGCAGTACTTC.

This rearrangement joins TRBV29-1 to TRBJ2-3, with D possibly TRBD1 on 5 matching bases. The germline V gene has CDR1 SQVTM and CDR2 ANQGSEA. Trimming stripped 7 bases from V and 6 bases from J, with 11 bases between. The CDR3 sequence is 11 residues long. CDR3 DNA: TGCAGCGATAGGGGCAGGGATACGCAGTATTTT. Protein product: CSDRGRDTQYF.

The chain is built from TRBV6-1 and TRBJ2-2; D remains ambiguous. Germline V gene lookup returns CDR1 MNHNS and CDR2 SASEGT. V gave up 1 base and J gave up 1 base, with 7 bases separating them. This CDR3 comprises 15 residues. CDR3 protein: CASSEGVGNTGELFF. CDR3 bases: TGTGCCAGCAGTGAAGGAGTTGGGAACACCGGGGAGCTGTTTTTT.

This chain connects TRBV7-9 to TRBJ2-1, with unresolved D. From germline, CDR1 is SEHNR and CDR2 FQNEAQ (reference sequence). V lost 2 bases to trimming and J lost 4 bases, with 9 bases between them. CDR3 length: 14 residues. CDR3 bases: TGTGCCAGCAGCTTACAGAGCGATTACAATGAGCAGTTCTTC. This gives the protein CASSLQSDYNEQFF.

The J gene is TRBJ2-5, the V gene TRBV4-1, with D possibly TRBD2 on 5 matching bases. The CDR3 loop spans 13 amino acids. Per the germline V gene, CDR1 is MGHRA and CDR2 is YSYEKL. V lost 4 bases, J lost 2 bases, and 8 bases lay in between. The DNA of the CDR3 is TGCGCCAGCAGCCGCGGGCCTCAAGAGACCCAGTACTTC. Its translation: CASSRGPQETQYF.

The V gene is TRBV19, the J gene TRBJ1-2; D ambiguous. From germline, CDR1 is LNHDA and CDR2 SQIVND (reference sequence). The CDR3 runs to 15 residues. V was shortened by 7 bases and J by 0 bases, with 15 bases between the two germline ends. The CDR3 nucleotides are TGTGCCAGTACCGAGAGACGGAGAGCTAACTATGGCTACACCTTC. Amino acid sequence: CASTERRRANYGYTF.

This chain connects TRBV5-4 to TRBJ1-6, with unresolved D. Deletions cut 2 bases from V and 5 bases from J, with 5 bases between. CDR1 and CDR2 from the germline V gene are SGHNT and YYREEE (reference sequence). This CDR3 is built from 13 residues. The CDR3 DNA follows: TGTGCCAGCAGCTTCGGGGATAATTCACCCCTCCACTTT. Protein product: CASSFGDNSPLHF.

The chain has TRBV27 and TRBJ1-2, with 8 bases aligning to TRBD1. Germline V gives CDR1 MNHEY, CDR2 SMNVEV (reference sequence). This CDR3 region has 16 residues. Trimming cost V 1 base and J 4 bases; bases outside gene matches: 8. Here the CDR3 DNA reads TGTGCCAGCAGTTTATTCCAAACAGGGGGTAGCTATGGCTACACCTTC. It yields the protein CASSLFQTGGSYGYTF.